These 21 T cell receptor beta chains were sequenced from one sample in a study of chemoradiotherapy in HPV16-positive cancers. Generated by immunoSEQ multiplex PCR, the TCRdb table keeps only in-frame clones and is missing some. The table includes a few thousand clones, about 92% detected once. Collection took place from a patient who underwent chemoradiotherapy. These receptors originate from a human donor with HPV-associated anogenital cancer.

The table lists this clone with a count of one. This rearrangement joins TRBV19 to TRBJ1-3; a weak D match, TRBD1 (6 bases). From germline, CDR1 is LNHDA and CDR2 SQIVND (reference sequence). Trimming cost V 9 bases and J 0 bases, with 12 bases left between them. The CDR3 runs to 14 residues. The CDR3 DNA is TGTGCCAGCAAGGACAGAAGCTCTGGAAACACCATATATTTT. This sequence encodes CASKDRSSGNTIYF.

Only a few counts were recorded for this clone. CDR3 sequence (DNA): TGTGCCAGCAGTTTAGGAGAGAACTATGGCTACACCTTC. As protein: CASSLGENYGYTF. This chain uses TRBV28 with TRBJ1-2; D call uncertain. The CDR3 length is 13 residues. Trimming took 2 bases from V and 2 from J, leaving 6 bases between them. Germline V CDR1 and CDR2: MDHEN, SYDVKM.

The genes are TRBV5-6 and TRBJ1-1; D gene ambiguous. The V and J ends lost 2 bases and 0 bases respectively, with 11 bases between them. Germline V gene lookup returns CDR1 SGHDT and CDR2 YYEEEE. The CDR3 length is 15 residues. The CDR3 reads CASSFGSGMNTEAFF. CDR3 in DNA: TGTGCCAGCAGCTTCGGCTCGGGTATGAACACTGAAGCTTTCTTT.

The chain uses TRBV9 and TRBJ1-5, with 8 bases lining up with TRBD1. The CDR3 sequence is 15 residues long. Losses at the gene ends were 0 bases for V and 1 base for J; bases not matched to a gene: 0. Germline CDR1 reads SGDLS; CDR2 reads YYNGEE. CDR3 protein: CASSVGTGSNQPQHF. The DNA of the CDR3 is TGTGCCAGCAGCGTAGGGACAGGGAGCAATCAGCCCCAGCATTTT.

The V call is TRBV20-1, the J call TRBJ2-5, with D uncertain. This CDR3 region has 10 residues. Trimming shortened V by 8 bases and J by 1 base, and 5 bases separated the two germline ends. Germline V gene lookup returns CDR1 DFQATT and CDR2 SNEGSKA (reference sequence). DNA of the CDR3: TGCAGTCCGGCCCAAGAGACCCAGTACTTC. Its translation is CSPAQETQYF.

This clone came up once. V gene TRBV5-4 combines with J gene TRBJ1-6; D unclear. CDR3 length: 13 amino acids. Germline assignment: CDR1 SGHNT and CDR2 YYREEE (reference sequence). Trimming removed 4 bases from V and 13 bases from J, with 15 bases in between. In DNA, the CDR3 is TGTGCCAGCAGCCCCGATTGGGGAAGGCCCCTCCACTTT. Translating gives CASSPDWGRPLHF.

The chain links TRBV5-1 to TRBJ2-1; TRBD2 might be the D (5 bases). The V and J ends lost 3 bases and 6 bases respectively, with 13 bases between them. Germline CDR1 reads SGHRS; CDR2 reads YFSETQ. The CDR3 consists of 14 residues. CDR3 loop: CASSSGSFGNEQFF. The CDR3 bases are TGCGCCAGCAGCTCGGGGTCGTTTGGCAATGAGCAGTTCTTC.

J is TRBJ1-2 and V is TRBV6-6; D is perhaps TRBD1 (5 bases). The V end lost 9 bases, the J end lost 2 bases, and 22 bases lay between the germline ends. CDR3 length equals 16 residues. Per the germline V gene, CDR1 is MNHNY and CDR2 is SVGAGI (reference sequence). The CDR3 loop reads CASHRGDRIGNYGYTF. The CDR3 coding sequence is TGTGCCAGTCACCGGGGGGACCGAATTGGAAACTATGGCTACACCTTC.

V gene TRBV14 combines with J gene TRBJ1-6; D remains unclear. V shed 4 bases and J shed 10 bases, with 11 bases lying between them. The CDR3 runs to 13 residues. Germline V gene sequence: CDR1 SGHDN, CDR2 FVKESK. The CDR3 loop reads CASSPVLQSPLHF. The CDR3 DNA reads TGTGCCAGCAGCCCGGTCCTTCAATCACCCCTCCACTTT. Combining the CDR3 with reference TRBV14 and TRBJ1-6 gives the whole variable domain EAGVTQFPSHSVIEKGQTVTLRCDPISGHDNLYWYRRVMGKEIKFLLHFVKESKQDESGMPNNRFLAERTGGTYSTLKVQPAELEDSGVYFCASSPVLQSPLHFGNGTRLTVT.

The chain couples TRBV7-6 to TRBJ2-7, with D possibly being TRBD2 (5 bases). Trimming pared 5 bases from V and 5 bases from J, leaving 13 bases between. The CDR3 loop spans 13 amino acids. Germline CDR1 SGHVS, CDR2 FNYEAQ. The CDR3 bases are TGTGCCAGCAGCAACCTACGGGGTAACGAGCAGTACTTC. This encodes CASSNLRGNEQYF.

The rearrangement joins TRBV5-4 to TRBJ1-4, with TRBD1 matching over 9 bases. The CDR3 is made up of 15 amino acids. CDR1 and CDR2 (germline): SGHNT, YYREEE (reference sequence). Trimming cost V 4 bases and J 8 bases; bases outside gene matches: 9. The CDR3: CASSQQTGGAEKLFF. CDR3 in DNA: TGTGCCAGCAGCCAGCAGACAGGGGGAGCGGAAAAACTGTTTTTT.

The rearrangement links TRBV11-2 to TRBJ2-7, with D perhaps being TRBD1 or TRBD2 (5 bases each). This CDR3 has 18 residues. CDR1 SGHAT and CDR2 FQNNGV come from the germline V gene. Trimming removed 5 bases from V and 2 bases from J, with 25 bases in between. DNA of the CDR3: TGTGCCAGCAGCCCACCATTGGGGCGGGCAGAATTTACCTACGAGCAGTACTTC. It specifies CASSPPLGRAEFTYEQYF.

The rearrangement links TRBV27 to TRBJ1-1; TRBD1 aligns across 9 bases. There are 16 residues in the CDR3. With V trimmed by 1 base and J by 0 bases, 3 bases remained unmatched. Germline V CDR1 and CDR2: MNHEY, SMNVEV (reference sequence). CDR3 coding DNA: TGTGCCAGCAGTTTATACGGACAGGGGATGAACACTGAAGCTTTCTTT. As protein: CASSLYGQGMNTEAFF.

This rearrangement joins TRBV5-6 to TRBJ1-5; 8 bases align to TRBD1. V trimming: 0 bases; J trimming: 10 bases; junction bases outside the gene matches: 0. Germline V CDR1 and CDR2: SGHDT, YYEEEE. CDR3 length: 12 amino acids. The CDR3 coding sequence is TGTGCCAGCAGCTTGGCAGGGGGCCCCCAGCATTTT. Translating it yields CASSLAGGPQHF. Looking up the rest from reference TRBV5-6 and TRBJ1-5 gives the full variable domain: DAGVTQSPTHLIKTRGQQVTLRCSPKSGHDTVSWYQQALGQGPQFIFQYYEEEERQRGNFPDRFSGHQFPNYSSELNVNALLLGDSALYLCASSLAGGPQHFGDGTRLSIL.

The V gene is TRBV28, the J gene TRBJ2-3; 7 bases align to TRBD1. V was clipped by 7 bases and J by 2 bases; unmatched bases: 15. Germline CDR1 MDHEN, CDR2 SYDVKM. The CDR3 consists of 17 residues. CDR3 coding DNA: TGTGCCAGCAATCATCCCCGGGGACAGCAAATCACAGATACGCAGTATTTT. The encoded protein is CASNHPRGQQITDTQYF.

The J gene is TRBJ1-3, the V gene TRBV10-3; D uncertain. V was shortened by 0 bases and J by 0 bases, with 12 bases between the two germline ends. This CDR3 comprises 17 residues. Germline values: CDR1 ENHRY, CDR2 SYGVKD. For the CDR3, the DNA is TGTGCCATCAGTGAGTCCTCTGGCAGTAGCTCTGGAAACACCATATATTTT. Translating it yields CAISESSGSSSGNTIYF.

This clone appeared a few times. The chain carries TRBV7-2 and TRBJ1-2; 8 nucleotides align to TRBD1. Trimming took 5 bases from V and 6 from J; bases not matched to a gene: 8. Germline CDR1 and CDR2: SGHTA and FQGNSA. The CDR3 length is 14 residues. DNA of the CDR3: TGTGCCAGCAGCCTGCGTGGACAGGGAGATGGCTACACCTTC. Translation gives CASSLRGQGDGYTF.

The chain joins TRBV5-1 to TRBJ2-4, with D perhaps TRBD1 (6 bases). CDR1 and CDR2 (germline): SGHRS, YFSETQ. The CDR3 has 16 amino acids. The V gene lost 0 bases and the J gene lost 8 bases, with 18 bases spanning the gap. The CDR3 DNA follows: TGCGCCAGCAGCTTGGGGGGAACAGGGATTGGGGACATTCAGTACTTC. This encodes CASSLGGTGIGDIQYF.

This chain links TRBV13 with TRBJ1-3; D remains ambiguous. The CDR3 has 16 residues. The V and J ends lost 5 bases and 4 bases respectively, with 18 bases between them. CDR1 PRHDT and CDR2 FYEKMQ come from the germline V gene (reference sequence). CDR3 sequence (DNA): TGTGCCAGCAGCGAAAAGAATCCGGGTTCGGGAAACACCATATATTTT. Protein: CASSEKNPGSGNTIYF.

V and J are TRBV6-1 and TRBJ2-7, with D possibly TRBD1 on 6 matching bases. The germline V gene has CDR1 MNHNS and CDR2 SASEGT. The V end was cut by 5 bases, the J end by 12 bases, with 14 bases between. The length of the CDR3 is 11 residues. The CDR3 DNA sequence: TGTGCCAGCAGTCCGCTCAGGGGAAGGTACTTC. Its protein is CASSPLRGRYF.

This CDR3 is CASSYLTGLSGYTF. The CDR3 bases are TGTGCCAGCAGTTACTTGACAGGGTTAAGTGGCTACACCTTC. The V gene is TRBV6-5, the J gene TRBJ1-2; TRBD1 agrees at 7 bases. The junction had 6 bases not matched to a gene; V was cut back by 1 base and J by 7 bases. The CDR3 totals 14 residues. The germline V gene encodes CDR1 MNHEY and CDR2 SVGAGI.